Listed below are T cell receptor beta chains from one sample, sequenced in a study of PD-1 blockade in classical Hodgkin lymphoma. Some clones are missing from TCRdb's copy, which holds only in-frame ones; the method was immunoSEQ multiplex PCR. The repertoire consists of about 7,800 clones, with 65% to 80% occurring once and the leading ten covering about 35%. The sample consisted of CD8+ T cells from blood, taken before the fourth cycle of nivolumab. The receptors originated from a human donor with classical Hodgkin lymphoma. Both conserved end residues are part of each CDR3. A D gene is named only where the DNA matches it firmly. Clone sizes are given selectively: once, few, many, or a class where the clone is expanded.

DNA: TGTGCCACCGGGACAGGGGTGGACACTGAAGCTTTCTTT
CDR3: CATGTGVDTEAFF
D: TRBD1
J: TRBJ1-1
V: TRBV6-5
size: few

DNA: TGCGCCAGCGCAGGGGGCTTTCAGCCCCAGCATTTT
CDR3: CASAGGFQPQHF
D: TRBD1
J: TRBJ1-5
V: TRBV10-2
size: .

DNA: TGTGCCACCAGCAGAGACTTAGGGGTGACGACAGATACGCAGTATTTT
CDR3: CATSRDLGVTTDTQYF
D: .
J: TRBJ2-3
V: TRBV15
size: .

DNA: TGTGCCAGCAGCTTGTTATTCCAGGGAGTCTCCTACGAGCAGTACTTC
CDR3: CASSLLFQGVSYEQYF
D: .
J: TRBJ2-7
V: TRBV5-6
size: .

DNA: TGTGCCAGCAGTTACGACAGGTTACTCATGAACACTGAAGCTTTCTTT
CDR3: CASSYDRLLMNTEAFF
D: .
J: TRBJ1-1
V: TRBV2
size: .

DNA: TGTGCCAGCACCGGGGCCCTGAACACCGGGGAGCTGTTTTTT
CDR3: CASTGALNTGELFF
D: .
J: TRBJ2-2
V: TRBV11-2
size: .

DNA: TGTGCCAGCAGCTTAGGTCCCTGGACGGGGGACACCGGGGAGCTGTTTTTT
CDR3: CASSLGPWTGDTGELFF
D: .
J: TRBJ2-2
V: TRBV13
size: .

DNA: TGTGCCAGCAGCCGTCAGCAGGGACCTCAAGAGACCCAGTACTTC
CDR3: CASSRQQGPQETQYF
D: .
J: TRBJ2-5
V: TRBV7-9
size: .

DNA: TGTGCCAGCAGCCCCGGGACAGGGTTCTCCTCCACGGTCCTACAAGAGACCCAGTACTTC
CDR3: CASSPGTGFSSTVLQETQYF
D: TRBD1
J: TRBJ2-5
V: TRBV5-4
size: .

DNA: TGTGCCAGCATCGAAATAAATACGCAGTATTTT
CDR3: CASIEINTQYF
D: .
J: TRBJ2-3
V: TRBV7-9
size: .

DNA: TGTGCCAGCAGTTTATGGGGGCAGGGGGCGCGAGAGACCCAGTACTTC
CDR3: CASSLWGQGARETQYF
D: TRBD1
J: TRBJ2-5
V: TRBV27
size: .

DNA: TGTGCCAGCAGCTACCCGACCTCGACTAGCGGGGGTACCTACAATGAGCAGTTCTTC
CDR3: CASSYPTSTSGGTYNEQFF
D: TRBD2
J: TRBJ2-1
V: TRBV7-9
size: .

DNA: TGTGCCAGCAGAGGGACTAGCGGGAGCTATGAGCAGTTCTTC
CDR3: CASRGTSGSYEQFF
D: TRBD2
J: TRBJ2-1
V: TRBV6-6
size: .

DNA: TGTGCCAGCACCAGCGACGACAACACTGAAGCTTTCTTT
CDR3: CASTSDDNTEAFF
D: .
J: TRBJ1-1
V: TRBV7-9
size: .

DNA: TGTGCCAGCAGTTTTTTGGGGGTTGAAGCTTTCTTT
CDR3: CASSFLGVEAFF
D: .
J: TRBJ1-1
V: TRBV27
size: .

DNA: TGTGCCAGTAACGAGGCAGGGGTCGGCTACACCTTC
CDR3: CASNEAGVGYTF
D: .
J: TRBJ1-2
V: TRBV19
size: few

DNA: TGCAGCGTTGTACGAGGGACAGGTGGTGGCTACACCTTC
CDR3: CSVVRGTGGGYTF
D: TRBD1
J: TRBJ1-2
V: TRBV29-1
size: .

DNA: TGTGCCAGCAGCTTGAAGGGGGCCTACAATCAGCCCCAGCATTTT
CDR3: CASSLKGAYNQPQHF
D: TRBD1
J: TRBJ1-5
V: TRBV5-6
size: .

DNA: TGTGCCAGTACCAGGGGGGTGGCAGATACGCAGTATTTT
CDR3: CASTRGVADTQYF
D: .
J: TRBJ2-3
V: TRBV19
size: .

DNA: TGTGCCAGCAGTCCGACAGGGGGCTCCTACGAGCAGTACTTC
CDR3: CASSPTGGSYEQYF
D: TRBD1
J: TRBJ2-7
V: TRBV27
size: .

DNA: TGTGCCAGCAGTGTGGACTACATTCCCCGAGGTGAGCAGTTCTTC
CDR3: CASSVDYIPRGEQFF
D: .
J: TRBJ2-1
V: TRBV6-5
size: .

DNA: TGTGCCAGCAGCTCAAAGACAGAACCGGGTGACGAGCAGTACTTC
CDR3: CASSSKTEPGDEQYF
D: .
J: TRBJ2-7
V: TRBV7-2
size: .

DNA: TGTGCCAGCAGCCCAATGGCTCCGGGACAGGGAATCCATGAGCAGTTCTTC
CDR3: CASSPMAPGQGIHEQFF
D: TRBD1
J: TRBJ2-1
V: TRBV7-8
size: .

DNA: TGTGCCAGCAGCCCGACTAGCGGGGGACCCGCAAGCACAGATACGCAGTATTTT
CDR3: CASSPTSGGPASTDTQYF
D: TRBD2
J: TRBJ2-3
V: TRBV11-3
size: .

DNA: TGCGCCAGCAGCTTGGGACAGGCCTACTCCTACAATGAGCAGTTCTTC
CDR3: CASSLGQAYSYNEQFF
D: .
J: TRBJ2-1
V: TRBV5-1
size: .